These T cell receptor beta chains were read from a single sample in a study of molecular identifiers for immune sequencing clone quantification. TCRdb re-analysed the PCR reads in MiXCR, keeping a single row per CDR3 protein. Found here are 550,000 to 750,000 distinct CDR3 sequences, less than 20% of them singletons; the top ten hold around 0.9%. The sequenced sample was naive CD8+ T cells from blood, with Jurkat cell RNA spiked in. The receptors were gathered from a human donor in good health. Some libraries in this study had Jurkat cell RNA spiked in. Both conserved end residues are part of each CDR3. Fields, in order: V gene, D gene, clone size, J gene, CDR3 protein, CDR3 DNA. The D gene is left open where the match is weak. Clone size is shown for a subset of rows, as once, few, many or a class of expanded clone.

V gene: TRBV10-3
D gene: .
clone size: many
J gene: TRBJ2-1
CDR3 protein: CATRETRVEQFF
CDR3 DNA: TGTGCCACGAGAGAAACACGGGTTGAGCAGTTCTTC

V gene: TRBV11-2
D gene: TRBD2
clone size: .
J gene: TRBJ2-1
CDR3 protein: CASRESGSSYNEQFF
CDR3 DNA: TGTGCCAGCAGAGAGAGCGGGAGCTCCTACAATGAGCAGTTCTTC

V gene: TRBV20-1
D gene: .
clone size: .
J gene: TRBJ1-2
CDR3 protein: CSAREGDYGYTF
CDR3 DNA: TGCAGTGCTAGAGAGGGGGACTATGGCTACACCTTC

V gene: TRBV4-1
D gene: .
clone size: many
J gene: TRBJ2-7
CDR3 protein: CASAARSGYEQYF
CDR3 DNA: TGCGCCAGCGCCGCTAGGTCGGGCTACGAGCAGTACTTC

V gene: TRBV7-9
D gene: .
clone size: many
J gene: TRBJ1-3
CDR3 protein: CASSLRTNIASGNTIYF
CDR3 DNA: TGTGCCAGCAGCTTAAGGACGAACATCGCCTCTGGAAACACCATATATTTT

V gene: TRBV6-5
D gene: .
clone size: once
J gene: TRBJ1-5
CDR3 protein: CASSYVQGWQPQHF
CDR3 DNA: TGTGCCAGCAGTTACGTGCAGGGGTGGCAGCCCCAGCATTTT

V gene: TRBV27
D gene: .
clone size: few
J gene: TRBJ2-5
CDR3 protein: CASASLEETQYF
CDR3 DNA: TGTGCCAGCGCCTCTCTGGAGGAGACCCAGTACTTC

V gene: TRBV29-1
D gene: .
clone size: many
J gene: TRBJ1-6
CDR3 protein: CSVDLNSPRWIDSPLHF
CDR3 DNA: TGCAGCGTTGACCTGAACTCCCCACGGTGGATTGATTCACCCCTCCACTTT

V gene: TRBV20-1
D gene: .
clone size: many
J gene: TRBJ2-3
CDR3 protein: CSARYRDRTDTQYF
CDR3 DNA: TGCAGTGCTAGATACAGAGATAGGACAGATACGCAGTATTTT

V gene: TRBV25-1
D gene: .
clone size: many
J gene: TRBJ1-1
CDR3 protein: CASSVMEHTEAFF
CDR3 DNA: TGTGCCAGCAGTGTAATGGAACACACTGAAGCTTTCTTT

V gene: TRBV10-3
D gene: .
clone size: .
J gene: TRBJ2-2
CDR3 protein: CAITPLEGQNTGELFF
CDR3 DNA: TGTGCCATCACCCCTCTTGAGGGTCAAAACACCGGGGAGCTGTTTTTT

V gene: TRBV19
D gene: .
clone size: .
J gene: TRBJ2-4
CDR3 protein: CTSKADKNIQYF
CDR3 DNA: TGTACCAGTAAAGCGGACAAAAACATTCAGTACTTC

V gene: TRBV27
D gene: .
clone size: many
J gene: TRBJ2-3
CDR3 protein: CASSPLSVSGGTDTQYF
CDR3 DNA: TGTGCCAGCAGTCCTCTTAGCGTTAGCGGCGGCACAGATACGCAGTATTTT

V gene: TRBV5-5
D gene: .
clone size: .
J gene: TRBJ2-7
CDR3 protein: CASSPTSRTLGDYEQYF
CDR3 DNA: TGTGCCAGCAGCCCAACGTCCCGGACCTTGGGGGACTACGAGCAGTACTTC

V gene: TRBV19
D gene: .
clone size: .
J gene: TRBJ2-7
CDR3 protein: CASSGSGLYYEQYF
CDR3 DNA: TGTGCCAGTAGTGGATCGGGATTATATTACGAGCAGTACTTC

V gene: TRBV7-6
D gene: .
clone size: .
J gene: TRBJ2-1
CDR3 protein: CASSGHFDNEQFF
CDR3 DNA: TGTGCCAGCAGCGGCCACTTCGACAATGAGCAGTTCTTC

V gene: TRBV27
D gene: .
clone size: .
J gene: TRBJ2-7
CDR3 protein: CASSPLGAGYEQYF
CDR3 DNA: TGTGCCAGCAGTCCCCTAGGCGCGGGATACGAGCAGTACTTC

V gene: TRBV9
D gene: TRBD2
clone size: many
J gene: TRBJ2-3
CDR3 protein: CASSVLGLAGPDTQYF
CDR3 DNA: TGTGCCAGCAGCGTACTGGGACTAGCGGGCCCAGATACGCAGTATTTT

V gene: TRBV20-1
D gene: .
clone size: few
J gene: TRBJ2-7
CDR3 protein: CSASEQGMAYEQYF
CDR3 DNA: TGCAGTGCTAGTGAGCAGGGTATGGCCTACGAGCAGTACTTC

V gene: TRBV12-3/TRBV12-4
D gene: .
clone size: .
J gene: TRBJ2-7
CDR3 protein: CASSPNGADEQYF
CDR3 DNA: TGTGCCAGCAGCCCAAATGGGGCAGACGAGCAGTACTTC

V gene: TRBV24-1
D gene: .
clone size: many
J gene: TRBJ2-7
CDR3 protein: CATGTGYEQYF
CDR3 DNA: TGTGCCACCGGGACGGGATACGAGCAGTACTTC

V gene: TRBV2
D gene: .
clone size: many
J gene: TRBJ1-3
CDR3 protein: CASSEMASSGNTIYF
CDR3 DNA: TGTGCCAGCAGTGAAATGGCTAGCTCTGGAAACACCATATATTTT

V gene: TRBV6-2/TRBV6-3
D gene: .
clone size: many
J gene: TRBJ2-7
CDR3 protein: CASSYIDEQYF
CDR3 DNA: TGTGCCAGCAGTTACATCGACGAGCAGTACTTC

V gene: TRBV7-9
D gene: .
clone size: many
J gene: TRBJ2-1
CDR3 protein: CASSLGPVDEQFF
CDR3 DNA: TGTGCCAGCAGCTTAGGGCCCGTCGATGAGCAGTTCTTC

V gene: TRBV19
D gene: .
clone size: many
J gene: TRBJ1-1
CDR3 protein: CASSIGTPEAFF
CDR3 DNA: TGTGCCAGTAGTATAGGGACACCAGAAGCTTTCTTT

V gene: TRBV6-1
D gene: .
clone size: .
J gene: TRBJ1-3
CDR3 protein: CASVIRADTSGNTIYF
CDR3 DNA: TGTGCCAGCGTTATCAGGGCAGACACCTCTGGAAACACCATATATTTT

V gene: TRBV4-1
D gene: .
clone size: few
J gene: TRBJ2-7
CDR3 protein: CASSQIADSSYEQYF
CDR3 DNA: TGCGCCAGCAGCCAAATAGCGGACAGCTCCTACGAGCAGTACTTC

V gene: TRBV4-1
D gene: .
clone size: many
J gene: TRBJ2-3
CDR3 protein: CASSPPGGDTQYF
CDR3 DNA: TGCGCCAGCAGTCCTCCCGGAGGGGATACGCAGTATTTT

V gene: TRBV5-5
D gene: .
clone size: many
J gene: TRBJ2-1
CDR3 protein: CASSPSSFEQFF
CDR3 DNA: TGTGCCAGCAGCCCCTCTTCGTTCGAGCAGTTCTTC

V gene: TRBV2
D gene: TRBD2
clone size: many
J gene: TRBJ2-1
CDR3 protein: CASSEFVTSGAEQFF
CDR3 DNA: TGTGCCAGCAGTGAATTTGTGACTAGCGGAGCAGAGCAGTTCTTC

V gene: TRBV5-6
D gene: TRBD2
clone size: .
J gene: TRBJ2-7
CDR3 protein: CASSLRLASYEQYF
CDR3 DNA: TGTGCCAGCAGTCTTAGACTAGCCTCCTACGAGCAGTACTTC

V gene: TRBV6-1
D gene: .
clone size: many
J gene: TRBJ1-4
CDR3 protein: CASSGWTDLGEKLFF
CDR3 DNA: TGTGCCAGCAGTGGTTGGACGGACCTTGGTGAAAAACTGTTTTTT

V gene: TRBV13
D gene: TRBD1
clone size: few
J gene: TRBJ1-1
CDR3 protein: CASSLRDRGRNTEAFF
CDR3 DNA: TGTGCCAGCAGCCTCCGGGACAGGGGGCGAAACACTGAAGCTTTCTTT

V gene: TRBV7-9
D gene: .
clone size: many
J gene: TRBJ2-1
CDR3 protein: CASSKTSNDNEQFF
CDR3 DNA: TGTGCCAGCAGCAAGACCTCTAACGACAATGAGCAGTTCTTC

V gene: TRBV4-1
D gene: TRBD1
clone size: .
J gene: TRBJ2-7
CDR3 protein: CASSLKRDRAYEQYF
CDR3 DNA: TGCGCCAGCAGCCTCAAAAGGGACAGGGCCTACGAGCAGTACTTC

V gene: TRBV20-1
D gene: .
clone size: many
J gene: TRBJ2-3
CDR3 protein: CSAREPRQVIDTQYF
CDR3 DNA: TGCAGTGCTAGAGAGCCTAGACAGGTCATAGATACGCAGTATTTT

V gene: TRBV19
D gene: .
clone size: few
J gene: TRBJ2-7
CDR3 protein: CASSSDVPSSYEQYF
CDR3 DNA: TGTGCCAGTAGTTCAGACGTACCTAGCTCCTACGAGCAGTACTTC

V gene: TRBV20-1
D gene: TRBD1
clone size: many
J gene: TRBJ2-2
CDR3 protein: CSARVQGGNTGELFF
CDR3 DNA: TGCAGTGCTAGAGTACAGGGGGGGAACACCGGGGAGCTGTTTTTT

V gene: TRBV4-3
D gene: .
clone size: many
J gene: TRBJ2-3
CDR3 protein: CASSQDFVPAAADTQYF
CDR3 DNA: TGCGCCAGCAGCCAAGATTTTGTTCCTGCGGCAGCAGATACGCAGTATTTT

V gene: TRBV29-1
D gene: TRBD2
clone size: many
J gene: TRBJ2-5
CDR3 protein: CSVGLAGEGETQYF
CDR3 DNA: TGCAGCGTAGGACTAGCGGGAGAAGGGGAGACCCAGTACTTC

V gene: TRBV7-3
D gene: TRBD1
clone size: .
J gene: TRBJ2-1
CDR3 protein: CASSLDGTEYTYNEQFF
CDR3 DNA: TGTGCCAGCAGCTTAGATGGGACAGAGTATACCTACAATGAGCAGTTCTTC

V gene: TRBV4-3
D gene: .
clone size: .
J gene: TRBJ1-1
CDR3 protein: CASSQLYPTRNLNTEAFF
CDR3 DNA: TGCGCCAGCAGCCAGCTCTACCCCACAAGGAACTTGAACACTGAAGCTTTCTTT

V gene: TRBV7-9
D gene: .
clone size: many
J gene: TRBJ2-7
CDR3 protein: CASSWPAATYEQYF
CDR3 DNA: TGTGCCAGCAGCTGGCCCGCAGCTACCTACGAGCAGTACTTC

V gene: TRBV7-9
D gene: .
clone size: many
J gene: TRBJ1-1
CDR3 protein: CASSLNIRGDTEAFF
CDR3 DNA: TGTGCCAGCAGCTTAAATATTAGAGGGGACACTGAAGCTTTCTTT

V gene: TRBV25-1
D gene: .
clone size: many
J gene: TRBJ2-1
CDR3 protein: CASSARQNNEQFF
CDR3 DNA: TGTGCCAGCAGTGCCCGACAGAACAATGAGCAGTTCTTC